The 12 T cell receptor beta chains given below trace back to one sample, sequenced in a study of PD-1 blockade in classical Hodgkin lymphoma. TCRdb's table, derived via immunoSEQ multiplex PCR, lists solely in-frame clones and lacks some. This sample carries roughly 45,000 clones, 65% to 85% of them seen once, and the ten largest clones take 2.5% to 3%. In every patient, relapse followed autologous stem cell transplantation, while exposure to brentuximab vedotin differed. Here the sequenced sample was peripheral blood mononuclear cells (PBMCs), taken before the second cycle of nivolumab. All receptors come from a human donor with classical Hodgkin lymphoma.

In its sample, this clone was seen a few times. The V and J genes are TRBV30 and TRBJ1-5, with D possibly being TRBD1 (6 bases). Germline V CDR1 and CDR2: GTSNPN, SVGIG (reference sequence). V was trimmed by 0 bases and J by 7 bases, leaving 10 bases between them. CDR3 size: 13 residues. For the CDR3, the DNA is TGTGCCTGGAGTGTGGGCAGGGGACAGCCCCAGCATTTT. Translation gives CAWSVGRGQPQHF.

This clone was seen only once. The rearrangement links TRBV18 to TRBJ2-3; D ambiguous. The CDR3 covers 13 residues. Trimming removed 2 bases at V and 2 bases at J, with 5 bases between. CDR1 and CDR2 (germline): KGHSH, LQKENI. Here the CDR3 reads CASSPGFTDTQYF. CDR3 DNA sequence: TGTGCCAGCTCACCAGGGTTCACAGATACGCAGTATTTT.

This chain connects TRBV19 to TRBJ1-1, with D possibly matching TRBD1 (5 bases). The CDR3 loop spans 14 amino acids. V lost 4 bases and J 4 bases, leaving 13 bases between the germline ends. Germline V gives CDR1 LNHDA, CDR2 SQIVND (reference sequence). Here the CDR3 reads CASSNSRGATEAFF. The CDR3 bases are TGTGCCAGTAGTAATTCCCGGGGCGCCACTGAAGCTTTCTTT.

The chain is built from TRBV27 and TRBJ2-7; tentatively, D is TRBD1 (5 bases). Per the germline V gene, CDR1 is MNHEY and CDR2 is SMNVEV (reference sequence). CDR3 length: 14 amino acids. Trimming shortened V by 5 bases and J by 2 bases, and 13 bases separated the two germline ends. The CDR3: CASSGADGAYEQYF. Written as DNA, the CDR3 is TGTGCCAGCAGTGGGGCGGACGGTGCCTACGAGCAGTACTTC.

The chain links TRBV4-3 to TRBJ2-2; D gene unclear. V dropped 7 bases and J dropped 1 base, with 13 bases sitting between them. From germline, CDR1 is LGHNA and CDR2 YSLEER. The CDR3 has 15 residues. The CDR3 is CASTHRGVNTGELFF. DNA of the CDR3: TGCGCCAGCACCCATCGTGGGGTGAACACCGGGGAGCTGTTTTTT.

DNA of the CDR3: TGTGCCAGCATTATCAGACAGGGACGGTACTACGAGCAGTACTTC. Translating gives CASIIRQGRYYEQYF. The chain joins TRBV6-1 to TRBJ2-7; TRBD1 matches at 7 bases. The CDR3 contains 15 residues. CDR1 MNHNS and CDR2 SASEGT come from the germline V gene. V lost 7 bases, J lost 3 bases, and 12 bases stayed unmatched.

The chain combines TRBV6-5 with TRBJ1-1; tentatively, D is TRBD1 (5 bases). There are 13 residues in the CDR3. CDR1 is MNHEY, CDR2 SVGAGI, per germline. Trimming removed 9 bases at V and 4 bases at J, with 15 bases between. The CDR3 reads CASGGTPSTEAFF. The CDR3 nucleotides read TGTGCCAGTGGGGGAACTCCGTCCACTGAAGCTTTCTTT.

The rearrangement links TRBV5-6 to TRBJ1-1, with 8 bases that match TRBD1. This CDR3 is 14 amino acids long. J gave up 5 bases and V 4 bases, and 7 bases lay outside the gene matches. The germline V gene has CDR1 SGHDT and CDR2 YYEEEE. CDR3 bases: TGTGCCAGCAGCCGTGACAGGGGTTCGACTGAAGCTTTCTTT. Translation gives CASSRDRGSTEAFF. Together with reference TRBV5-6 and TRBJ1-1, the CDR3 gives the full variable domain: DAGVTQSPTHLIKTRGQQVTLRCSPKSGHDTVSWYQQALGQGPQFIFQYYEEEERQRGNFPDRFSGHQFPNYSSELNVNALLLGDSALYLCASSRDRGSTEAFFGQGTRLTVV.

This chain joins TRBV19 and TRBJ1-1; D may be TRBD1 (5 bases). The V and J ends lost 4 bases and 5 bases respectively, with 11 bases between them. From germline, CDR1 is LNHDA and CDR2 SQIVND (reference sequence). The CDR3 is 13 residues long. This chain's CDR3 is CASSREGRTEAFF. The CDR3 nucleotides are TGTGCCAGTAGTAGGGAGGGACGGACTGAAGCTTTCTTT.

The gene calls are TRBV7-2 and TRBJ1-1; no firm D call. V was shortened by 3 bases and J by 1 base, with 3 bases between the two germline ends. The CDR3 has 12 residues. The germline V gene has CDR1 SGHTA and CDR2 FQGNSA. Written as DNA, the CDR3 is TGTGCCAGCAGCTTCTCGAACACTGAAGCTTTCTTT. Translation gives CASSFSNTEAFF.

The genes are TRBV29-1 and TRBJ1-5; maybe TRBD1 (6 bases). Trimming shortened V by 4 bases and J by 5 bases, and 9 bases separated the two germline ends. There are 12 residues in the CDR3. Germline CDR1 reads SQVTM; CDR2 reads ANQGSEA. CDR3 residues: CSVGTEDQPQHF. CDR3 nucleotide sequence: TGCAGCGTTGGGACAGAGGATCAGCCCCAGCATTTT.

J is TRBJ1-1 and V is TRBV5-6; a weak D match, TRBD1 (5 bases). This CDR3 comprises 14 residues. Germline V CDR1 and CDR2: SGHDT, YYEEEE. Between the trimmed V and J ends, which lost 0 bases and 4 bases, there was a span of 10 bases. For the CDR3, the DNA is TGTGCCAGCAGCTTGGTTGGGGGGACCACTGAAGCTTTCTTT. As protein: CASSLVGGTTEAFF.